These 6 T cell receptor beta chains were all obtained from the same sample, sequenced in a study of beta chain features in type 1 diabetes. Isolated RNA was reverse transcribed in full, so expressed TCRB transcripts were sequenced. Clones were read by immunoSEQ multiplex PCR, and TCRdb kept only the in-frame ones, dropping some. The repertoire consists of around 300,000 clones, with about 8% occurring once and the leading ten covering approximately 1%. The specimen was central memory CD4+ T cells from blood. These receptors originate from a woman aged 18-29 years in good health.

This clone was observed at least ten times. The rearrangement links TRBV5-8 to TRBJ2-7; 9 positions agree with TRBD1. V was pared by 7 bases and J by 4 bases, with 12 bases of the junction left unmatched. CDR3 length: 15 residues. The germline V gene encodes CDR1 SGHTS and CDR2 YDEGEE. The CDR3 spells CASLPSGTGKYEQYF. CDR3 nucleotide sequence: TGTGCCAGCTTACCTTCAGGGACAGGGAAATACGAGCAGTACTTC.

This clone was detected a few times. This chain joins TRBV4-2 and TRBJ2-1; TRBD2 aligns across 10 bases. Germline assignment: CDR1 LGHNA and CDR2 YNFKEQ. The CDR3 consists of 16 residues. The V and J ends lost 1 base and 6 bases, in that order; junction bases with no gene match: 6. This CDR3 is CASSQGAGGRGNEQFF. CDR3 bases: TGTGCCAGCAGCCAAGGAGCGGGGGGGAGAGGCAATGAGCAGTTCTTC.

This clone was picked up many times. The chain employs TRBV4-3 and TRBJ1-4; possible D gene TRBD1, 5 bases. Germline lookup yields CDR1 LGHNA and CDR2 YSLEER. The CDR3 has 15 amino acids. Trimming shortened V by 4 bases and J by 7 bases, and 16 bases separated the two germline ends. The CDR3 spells CASSPPGGRGEKLFF. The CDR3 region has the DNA TGCGCCAGCAGCCCCCCTGGGGGGAGAGGTGAAAAACTGTTTTTT.

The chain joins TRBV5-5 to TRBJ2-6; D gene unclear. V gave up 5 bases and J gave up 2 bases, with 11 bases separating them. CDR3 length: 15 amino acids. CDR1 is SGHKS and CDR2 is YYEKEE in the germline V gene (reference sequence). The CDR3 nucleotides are TGTGCCAGCAGGAATGAGGAAGCTGGGGCCAACGTCCTGACTTTC. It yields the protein CASRNEEAGANVLTF.

The CDR3 reads CASSLYKGGDTIYF. The CDR3 DNA reads TGTGCCAGCAGCTTGTATAAGGGGGGAGACACCATATATTTT. The rearrangement joins TRBV5-6 to TRBJ1-3; maybe TRBD1 (6 bases). Trimming pared 1 base from V and 8 bases from J, leaving 13 bases between. Germline-derived CDR1 and CDR2 are SGHDT and YYEEEE. The CDR3 is 14 amino acids.

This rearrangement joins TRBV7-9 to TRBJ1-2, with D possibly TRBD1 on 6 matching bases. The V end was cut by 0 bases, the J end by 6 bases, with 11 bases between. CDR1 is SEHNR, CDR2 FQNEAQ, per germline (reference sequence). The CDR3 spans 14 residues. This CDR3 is CASSLAPAGDGYTF. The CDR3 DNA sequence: TGTGCCAGCAGCTTAGCCCCGGCAGGGGATGGCTACACCTTC.